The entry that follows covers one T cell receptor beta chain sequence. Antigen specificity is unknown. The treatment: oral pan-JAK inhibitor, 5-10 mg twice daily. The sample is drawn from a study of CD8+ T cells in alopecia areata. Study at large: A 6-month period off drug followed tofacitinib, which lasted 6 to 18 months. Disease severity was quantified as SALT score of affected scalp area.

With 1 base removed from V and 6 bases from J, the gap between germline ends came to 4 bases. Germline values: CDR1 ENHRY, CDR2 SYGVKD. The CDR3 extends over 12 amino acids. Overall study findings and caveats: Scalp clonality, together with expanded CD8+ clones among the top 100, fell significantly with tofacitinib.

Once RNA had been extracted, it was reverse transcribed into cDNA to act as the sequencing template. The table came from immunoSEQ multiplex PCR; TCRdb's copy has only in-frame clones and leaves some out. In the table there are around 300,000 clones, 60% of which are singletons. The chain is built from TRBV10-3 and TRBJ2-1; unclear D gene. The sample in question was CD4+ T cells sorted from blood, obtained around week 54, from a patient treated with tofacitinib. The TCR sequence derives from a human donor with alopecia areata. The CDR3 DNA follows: TGTGCCATCAGTGAGTTGAGCAATGAGCAGTTCTTC. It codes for CAISELSNEQFF.